This T cell receptor beta chain was profiled in a study of somatic mutations in cytotoxic T cells in rheumatoid arthritis. Findings of the study overall: Healthy controls did not share the age-linked increase in CD8+ clonality seen in rheumatoid arthritis patients.

The data were produced by immunoSEQ multiplex PCR, yet TCRdb's version contains in-frame clones alone and is incomplete. The sample holds roughly 9,800 clones; 60% to 80% are singletons and the top ten take 20% to 25%. Note on this clone: Its antigen is still unknown.

This CDR3 comprises 14 residues. Germline V gene lookup returns CDR1 SGHAT and CDR2 FQNNGV. The ends were cut back, 6 bases at V and 5 bases at J, with 16 bases in the middle. The source material was CD8+ T cells sorted from blood. This receptor was taken from a middle-aged man in good health. J is TRBJ1-1 and V is TRBV11-2; D ambiguous. Here the CDR3 DNA reads TGTGCCAGCAGAGTTCCCGGAGGCATAACTGAAGCTTTCTTT. It codes for CASRVPGGITEAFF.